This TCR beta chain emerged from a study of cytomegalovirus exposure and HLA in healthy donors. Amplification used 60 Vbeta primers and 13 Jbeta primers. Profiling relied on immunoSEQ multiplex PCR, and the TCRdb table lists in-frame clones only, not all of them. The sample records about 140,000 clones, 75% to 85% being singletons. Material: PBMCs. This receptor was taken from a man aged 45 to 65 in good health and CMV-seronegative.

This CDR3 is CASTAGTSAYEQYF. The CDR3 nucleotides read TGTGCCAGCACAGCTGGGACTAGCGCCTACGAGCAGTACTTC. This chain joins TRBV28 and TRBJ2-7, with 10 positions matching TRBD2. CDR3 length: 14 residues. Per germline, CDR1 MDHEN and CDR2 SYDVKM. V lost 7 bases and J lost 2; bases outside the gene matches: 5.